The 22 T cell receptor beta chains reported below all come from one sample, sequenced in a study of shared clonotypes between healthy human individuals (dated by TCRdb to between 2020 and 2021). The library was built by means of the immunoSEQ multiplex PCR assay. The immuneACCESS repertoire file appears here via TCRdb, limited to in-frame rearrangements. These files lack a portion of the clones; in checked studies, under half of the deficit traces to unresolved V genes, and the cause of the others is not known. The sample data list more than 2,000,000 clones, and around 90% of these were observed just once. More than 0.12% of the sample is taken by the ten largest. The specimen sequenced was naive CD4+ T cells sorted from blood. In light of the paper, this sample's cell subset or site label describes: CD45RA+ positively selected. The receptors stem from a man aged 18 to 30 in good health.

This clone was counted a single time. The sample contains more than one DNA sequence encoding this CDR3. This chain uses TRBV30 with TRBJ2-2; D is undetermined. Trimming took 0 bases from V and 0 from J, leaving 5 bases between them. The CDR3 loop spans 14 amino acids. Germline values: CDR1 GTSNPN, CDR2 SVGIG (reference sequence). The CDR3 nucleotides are TGTGCCTGGAGTGTGGGTGCGAACACCGGGGAGCTGTTTTTT. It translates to CAWSVGANTGELFF.

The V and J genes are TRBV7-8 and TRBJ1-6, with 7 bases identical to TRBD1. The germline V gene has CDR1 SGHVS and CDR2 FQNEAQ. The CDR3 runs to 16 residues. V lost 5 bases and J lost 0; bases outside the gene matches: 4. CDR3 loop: CASSEGQSSYNSPLHF. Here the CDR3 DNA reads TGTGCCAGCAGCGAGGGACAGAGCTCCTATAATTCACCCCTCCACTTT.

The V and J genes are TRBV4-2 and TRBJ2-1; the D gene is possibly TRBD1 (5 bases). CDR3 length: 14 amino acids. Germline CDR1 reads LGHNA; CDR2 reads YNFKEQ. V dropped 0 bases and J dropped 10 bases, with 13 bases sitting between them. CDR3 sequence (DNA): TGTGCCAGCAGCCAAGAAACAGGTTTCCGGGAGCAGTTCTTC. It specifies CASSQETGFREQFF.

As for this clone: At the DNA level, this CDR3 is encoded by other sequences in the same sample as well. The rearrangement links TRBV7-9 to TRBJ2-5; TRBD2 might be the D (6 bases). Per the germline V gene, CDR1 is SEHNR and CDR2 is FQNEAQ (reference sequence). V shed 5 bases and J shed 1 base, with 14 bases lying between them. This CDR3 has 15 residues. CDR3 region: CASSRLTGVQETQYF. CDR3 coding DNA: TGTGCCAGCAGCCGTCTGACGGGGGTCCAAGAGACCCAGTACTTC.

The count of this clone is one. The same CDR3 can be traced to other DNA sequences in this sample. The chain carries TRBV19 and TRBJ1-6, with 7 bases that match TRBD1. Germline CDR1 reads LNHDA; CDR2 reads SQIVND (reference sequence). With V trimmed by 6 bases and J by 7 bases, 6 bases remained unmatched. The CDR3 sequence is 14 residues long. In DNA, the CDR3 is TGTGCCAGTAGCTCCGGGACAGCGAATTCACCCCTCCACTTT. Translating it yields CASSSGTANSPLHF.

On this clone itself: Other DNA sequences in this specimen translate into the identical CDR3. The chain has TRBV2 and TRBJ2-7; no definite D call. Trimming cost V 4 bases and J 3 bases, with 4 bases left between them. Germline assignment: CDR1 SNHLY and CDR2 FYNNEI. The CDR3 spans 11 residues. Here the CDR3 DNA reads TGTGCCAGCAGTGCCGGCTACGAGCAGTACTTC. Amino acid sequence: CASSAGYEQYF.

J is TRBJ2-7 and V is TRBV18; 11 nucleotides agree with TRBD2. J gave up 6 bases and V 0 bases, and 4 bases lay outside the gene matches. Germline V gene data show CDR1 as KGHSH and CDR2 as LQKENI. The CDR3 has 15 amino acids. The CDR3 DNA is TGTGCCAGCTCACCACCATTAGCGGGAGGGGGCGAGCAGTACTTC. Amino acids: CASSPPLAGGGEQYF.

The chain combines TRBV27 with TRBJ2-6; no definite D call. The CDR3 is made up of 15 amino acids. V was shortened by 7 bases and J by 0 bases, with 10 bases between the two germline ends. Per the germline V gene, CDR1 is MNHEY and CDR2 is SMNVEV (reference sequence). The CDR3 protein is CASINSTSGANVLTF. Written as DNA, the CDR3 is TGTGCCAGCATTAATTCAACCTCTGGGGCCAACGTCCTGACTTTC.

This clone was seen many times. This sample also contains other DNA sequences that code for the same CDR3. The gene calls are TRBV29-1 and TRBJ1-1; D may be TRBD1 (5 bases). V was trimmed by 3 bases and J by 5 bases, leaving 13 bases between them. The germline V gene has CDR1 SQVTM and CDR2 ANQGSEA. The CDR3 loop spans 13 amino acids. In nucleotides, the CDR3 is TGCAGCGTTGATGGTTTGGGGGAAACTGAAGCTTTCTTT. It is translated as CSVDGLGETEAFF. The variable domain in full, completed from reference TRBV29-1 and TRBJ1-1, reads SAVISQKPSRDICQRGTSLTIQCQVDSQVTMMFWYRQQPGQSLTLIATANQGSEATYESGFVIDKFPISRPNLTFSTLTVSNMSPEDSSIYLCSVDGLGETEAFFGQGTRLTVV.

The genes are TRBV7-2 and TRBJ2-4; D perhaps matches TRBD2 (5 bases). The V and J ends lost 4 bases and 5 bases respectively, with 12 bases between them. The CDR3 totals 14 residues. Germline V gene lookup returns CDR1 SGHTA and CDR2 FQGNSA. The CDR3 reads CASSSGASQNIQYF. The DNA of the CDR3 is TGTGCCAGCAGCTCTGGAGCTAGCCAAAACATTCAGTACTTC. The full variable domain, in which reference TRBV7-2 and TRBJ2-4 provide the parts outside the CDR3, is GAGVSQSPSNKVTEKGKDVELRCDPISGHTALYWYRQSLGQGLEFLIYFQGNSAPDKSGLPSDRFSAERTGGSVSTLTIQRTQQEDSAVYLCASSSGASQNIQYFGAGTRLSVL.

CDR3 loop: CSVGARLAYHNEQFF. The CDR3 DNA reads as TGCAGCGTAGGGGCTCGTCTAGCGTACCACAATGAGCAGTTCTTC. The gene calls are TRBV29-1 and TRBJ2-1; the D gene is possibly TRBD2 (6 bases). The CDR3 contains 15 residues. The germline V gene encodes CDR1 SQVTM and CDR2 ANQGSEA. The V end was cut by 6 bases, the J end by 5 bases, with 20 bases between.

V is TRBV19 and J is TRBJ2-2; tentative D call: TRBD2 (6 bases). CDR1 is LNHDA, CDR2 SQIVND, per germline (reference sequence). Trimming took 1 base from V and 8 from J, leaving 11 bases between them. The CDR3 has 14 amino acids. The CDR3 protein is CASSIGASAGELFF. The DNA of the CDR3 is TGTGCCAGTAGTATAGGTGCTAGCGCTGGGGAGCTGTTTTTT.

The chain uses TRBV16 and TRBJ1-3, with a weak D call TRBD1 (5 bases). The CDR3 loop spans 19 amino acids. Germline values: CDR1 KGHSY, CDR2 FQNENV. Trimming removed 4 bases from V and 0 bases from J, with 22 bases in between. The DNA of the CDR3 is TGTGCCAGCAGCCCAACTGCAGGGTACGGTCTGGTCTCTGGAAACACCATATATTTT. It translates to CASSPTAGYGLVSGNTIYF.

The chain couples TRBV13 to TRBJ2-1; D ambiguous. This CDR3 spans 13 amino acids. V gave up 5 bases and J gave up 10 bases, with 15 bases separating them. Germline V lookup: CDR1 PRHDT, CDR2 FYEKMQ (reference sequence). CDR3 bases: TGTGCCAGCAGCCTTCTGGTACTGGGGGAGCAGTTCTTC. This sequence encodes CASSLLVLGEQFF.

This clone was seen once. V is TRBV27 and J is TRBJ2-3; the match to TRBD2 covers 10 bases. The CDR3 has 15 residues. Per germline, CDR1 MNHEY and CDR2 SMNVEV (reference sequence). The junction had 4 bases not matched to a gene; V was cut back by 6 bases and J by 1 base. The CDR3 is CASREGLAGTDTQYF. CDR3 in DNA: TGTGCCAGCAGGGAAGGACTAGCGGGCACAGATACGCAGTATTTT.

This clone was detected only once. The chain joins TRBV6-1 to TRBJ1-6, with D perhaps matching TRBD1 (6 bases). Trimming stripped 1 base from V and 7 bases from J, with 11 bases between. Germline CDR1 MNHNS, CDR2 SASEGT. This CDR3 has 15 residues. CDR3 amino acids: CASSEGRGQNSPLHF. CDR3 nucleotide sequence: TGTGCCAGCAGTGAAGGGCGGGGGCAAAATTCACCCCTCCACTTT.

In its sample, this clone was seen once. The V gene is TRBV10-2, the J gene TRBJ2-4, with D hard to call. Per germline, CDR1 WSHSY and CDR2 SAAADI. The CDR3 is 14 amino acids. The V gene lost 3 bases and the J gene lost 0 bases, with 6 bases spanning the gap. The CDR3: CASSDSLAKNIQYF. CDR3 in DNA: TGCGCCAGCAGTGACAGTCTAGCCAAAAACATTCAGTACTTC.

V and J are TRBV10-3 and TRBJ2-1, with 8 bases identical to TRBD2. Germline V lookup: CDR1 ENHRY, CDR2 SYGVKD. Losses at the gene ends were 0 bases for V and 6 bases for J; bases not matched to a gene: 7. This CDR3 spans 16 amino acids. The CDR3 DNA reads TGTGCCATCAGTGAGTCCGGTCTAGCGGGTCCCAATGAGCAGTTCTTC. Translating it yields CAISESGLAGPNEQFF.

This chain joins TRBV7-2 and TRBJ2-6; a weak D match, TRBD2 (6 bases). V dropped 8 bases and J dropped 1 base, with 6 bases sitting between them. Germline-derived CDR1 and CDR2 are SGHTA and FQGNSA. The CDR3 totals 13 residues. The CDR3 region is CASGGSGANVLTF. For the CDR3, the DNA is TGTGCCAGCGGGGGGTCTGGGGCCAACGTCCTGACTTTC.

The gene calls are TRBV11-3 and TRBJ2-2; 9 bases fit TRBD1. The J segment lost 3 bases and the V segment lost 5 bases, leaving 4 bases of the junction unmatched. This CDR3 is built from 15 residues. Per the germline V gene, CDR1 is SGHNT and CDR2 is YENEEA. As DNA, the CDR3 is TGTGCCAGCAGCAAACAGGGGGCGGACACCGGGGAGCTGTTTTTT. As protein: CASSKQGADTGELFF.

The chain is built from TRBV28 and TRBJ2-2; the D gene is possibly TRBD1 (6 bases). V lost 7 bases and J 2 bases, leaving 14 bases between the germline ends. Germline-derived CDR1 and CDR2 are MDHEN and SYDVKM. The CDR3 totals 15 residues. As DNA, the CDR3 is TGTGCCAGCACTCCCGGACAGAGCAACACCGGGGAGCTGTTTTTT. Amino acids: CASTPGQSNTGELFF.

Here the CDR3 reads CASLGRFPTGELFF. The CDR3 region has the DNA TGTGCCAGCCTAGGGAGGTTTCCTACCGGGGAGCTGTTTTTT. V and J are TRBV2 and TRBJ2-2; D might be TRBD2 (6 bases). This CDR3 region has 14 residues. Germline CDR1 and CDR2: SNHLY and FYNNEI. Between the trimmed V and J ends, which lost 8 bases and 5 bases, there was a span of 15 bases.